The rows below give T cell receptor beta chains drawn from one sample of a study of control samples from healthy donors and cancer patients. Sequencing used immunoSEQ multiplex PCR; TCRdb keeps in-frame clones, though not all of them. The repertoire holds tens of thousands of clones, with roughly 80% as singletons. Sequenced input: blood. These receptors were collected from a man in his sixties in good health. The CDR3 runs from the conserved cysteine through the conserved F or W. D genes are given only for firm matches. Some rows mark clone size as missing; the rest say once, few, many or name a class of expanded clone.

V	length	D	J	size	DNA	CDR3
TRBV7-2	14	-	TRBJ1-1	-	TGTGCCAGCAGCTTTCGCGAGGTTTTCACTGAAGCTTTCTTT	CASSFREVFTEAFF
TRBV18	14	-	TRBJ2-5	-	TGTGCCAGCTCACCACCGGCCGGGGTAGAGACCCAGTACTTC	CASSPPAGVETQYF
TRBV15	15	-	TRBJ2-1	-	TGTGCCACCAGCAGAGATGGGGTAGTTTCGGATGAGCAGTTCTTC	CATSRDGVVSDEQFF
TRBV18	16	TRBD1	TRBJ2-3	-	TGTGCCAGCTCACTCGAGACAGGGCCTGGCACAGATACGCAGTATTTT	CASSLETGPGTDTQYF
TRBV7-2	15	TRBD1	TRBJ1-2	-	TGTGCCAGCAGCGCAACGACAGGGGGCCGTGGTGGCTACACCTTC	CASSATTGGRGGYTF
TRBV30	14	TRBD1	TRBJ1-1	-	TGTGCCTGGAGTGAACAGGGGGCGCGGACTGAAGCTTTCTTT	CAWSEQGARTEAFF
TRBV18	13	-	TRBJ1-5	-	TGTGCCAGCTCACCTGGGACAAATCAGCCCCAGCATTTT	CASSPGTNQPQHF
TRBV18	13	-	TRBJ1-1	-	TGTGCCAGCTCACCACTAGGAGTGACTGAAGCTTTCTTT	CASSPLGVTEAFF
TRBV3-1/TRBV3-2	14	TRBD1	TRBJ1-2	few	TGTGCCAGCAGCCAACACAGGGGATGTTATGGCTACACCTTC	CASSQHRGCYGYTF
TRBV5-4	19	-	TRBJ1-2	few	TGTGCCAGCAGCGCGGGGGGGGGCCAGGGCCCACCGTCAAACTATGGCTACACCTTC	CASSAGGGQGPPSNYGYTF
TRBV7-2	16	-	TRBJ1-6	-	TGTGCCAGCAGCTTAGTGGGTGGAGGGGCCAATTCACCCCTCCACTTT	CASSLVGGGANSPLHF
TRBV29-1	12	-	TRBJ2-6	-	TGCAGCGTTCAATCTGGGGCCAACGTCCTGACTTTC	CSVQSGANVLTF
TRBV11-2	15	TRBD2	TRBJ2-3	-	TGTGCCAGCAGCTTTGTAGCGGGGAGCACAGATACGCAGTATTTT	CASSFVAGSTDTQYF
TRBV18	17	TRBD1	TRBJ1-1	-	TGTGCCAGCTCACCACAGGGGGCAGGAGCGGTGGGCACTGAAGCTTTCTTT	CASSPQGAGAVGTEAFF
TRBV15	15	-	TRBJ2-7	-	TGTGCCACCAGCAGAGGCCCTGGGACTTCCTACGAGCAGTACTTC	CATSRGPGTSYEQYF
TRBV24-1	13	-	TRBJ2-7	-	TGTGCCACCAGTGACCCGGGACACTACGAGCAGTACTTC	CATSDPGHYEQYF
TRBV28	17	-	TRBJ1-5	-	TGTGCCAGCAGTCGAATCGCCTGGGACCTTAGCAATCAGCCCCAGCATTTT	CASSRIAWDLSNQPQHF
TRBV12-3/TRBV12-4	13	-	TRBJ2-5	once	TGTGCCAGCAGTTTATTCAGGCCAGAAACCCAGTACTTC	CASSLFRPETQYF
TRBV2	14	-	TRBJ1-5	-	TGTGCCAGCAGTAAGGGGCTCGGCAATCAGCCCCAGCATTTT	CASSKGLGNQPQHF
TRBV30	14	-	TRBJ1-5	few	TGTGCCTGGAGTTCCCAGGCCGGTTATCAGCCCCAGCATTTT	CAWSSQAGYQPQHF
TRBV28	13	-	TRBJ1-2	few	TGTGCCAGCAGCCCGACACAAAACTATGGCTACACCTTC	CASSPTQNYGYTF
TRBV5-4	15	TRBD2	TRBJ2-5	-	TGTGCCAGCAGCTTGAATGAGCGGGGAAGGGAGACCCAGTACTTC	CASSLNERGRETQYF
TRBV7-2	18	-	TRBJ1-6	-	TGTGCCAGCAGCATAATCGCACAGACGATCTCCTATAATTCACCCCTCCACTTT	CASSIIAQTISYNSPLHF
TRBV7-9	11	-	TRBJ2-5	-	TGTGCCAGCAGCTTCCAAGAGACCCAGTACTTC	CASSFQETQYF
TRBV5-6	17	-	TRBJ1-3	-	TGTGCCAGCAGCTTGTACGAGGCGGGGGTTGGAAGAAACACCATATATTTT	CASSLYEAGVGRNTIYF
TRBV2	13	TRBD1	TRBJ1-4	-	TGTGCCAGCAGTAAACAGGGGGACGAAAAACTGTTTTTT	CASSKQGDEKLFF
TRBV12-3/TRBV12-4	12	-	TRBJ1-1	few	TGTGCCAGCAGCCAACCGGGATCCCAAGCTTTCTTT	CASSQPGSQAFF
TRBV13	16	TRBD2	TRBJ2-3	-	TGTGCCAGCAGCTTTCGTACTAGCGGGAAGGCAGATACGCAGTATTTT	CASSFRTSGKADTQYF
TRBV14	15	TRBD1	TRBJ2-4	-	TGTGCCAGCAGTTACACAGGGGGCCAAGGGAACATTCAGTACTTC	CASSYTGGQGNIQYF
TRBV18	13	-	TRBJ2-3	-	TGTGCCAGCTCACCACAACTAGCTGATACGCAGTATTTT	CASSPQLADTQYF
TRBV5-4	15	-	TRBJ2-1	-	TGTGCCAGCAGCTCTTCGGGAACCTACAATTCTGAGCAGTTCTTC	CASSSSGTYNSEQFF
TRBV14	14	-	TRBJ1-2	-	TGTGCCAGCAGCCAAGACAGGGCAGCTTATGGCTACACCTTC	CASSQDRAAYGYTF
TRBV3-1/TRBV3-2	18	-	TRBJ2-2	-	TGTGCCAGCAGCCAAGGAGCCTTGGCAGGAACGAACACCGGGGAGCTGTTTTTT	CASSQGALAGTNTGELFF
TRBV28	14	TRBD1	TRBJ1-2	-	TGTGCCAGCAGGACAGGGGGGGGACCTTATGGCTACACCTTC	CASRTGGGPYGYTF
TRBV28	13	TRBD1	TRBJ2-7	-	TGTGCCAGCAGTTCGGGACAGGGAACCGAGCAGTACTTC	CASSSGQGTEQYF
TRBV28	15	-	TRBJ1-1	-	TGTGCCAGCAGTTTATGGGGTTCCCCGAACACTGAAGCTTTCTTT	CASSLWGSPNTEAFF
TRBV30	14	-	TRBJ1-5	-	TGTGCCTGGAGCGACGGGTATAGCAATCAGCCCCAGCATTTT	CAWSDGYSNQPQHF
TRBV6-5	14	-	TRBJ2-7	-	TGTGCCAGCAGCCTAGGGTTCCGATCCTACGAGCAGTACTTC	CASSLGFRSYEQYF
TRBV12-3/TRBV12-4	13	-	TRBJ1-5	-	TGTGCCAGCAGCCGGGGTTGGAATCAGCCCCAGCATTTT	CASSRGWNQPQHF
TRBV30	11	TRBD1	TRBJ2-7	-	TGTGCCGTACAGGGGCTCTACGAGCAGTACTTC	CAVQGLYEQYF
TRBV5-1	15	TRBD1	TRBJ2-7	-	TGCGCCAGCAGCCCTAGGACAGGGGGCGAGGTCGAGCAGTACTTC	CASSPRTGGEVEQYF
TRBV19	12	TRBD1	TRBJ1-2	-	TGTGCCAGTAGTAGGAGACAGGGAGGCTACACCTTC	CASSRRQGGYTF
TRBV19	16	-	TRBJ1-5	-	TGTGCCAGTAGTGCGCTTCGTCTTTATAGCAATCAGCCCCAGCATTTT	CASSALRLYSNQPQHF
TRBV27	13	TRBD1	TRBJ2-5	many	TGTGCCAGCGGGGGACAGGATGAAGAGACCCAGTACTTC	CASGGQDEETQYF
TRBV6-5	15	TRBD1	TRBJ2-7	-	TGTGCCAGCAGTTACTCCCACAGGGGAAACGACGAGCAGTACTTC	CASSYSHRGNDEQYF
TRBV6-1	17	-	TRBJ2-6	-	TGTGCCAGCAGTGGAACCACAGGGAGCTCTGGGGCCAACGTCCTGACTTTC	CASSGTTGSSGANVLTF
TRBV6-2/TRBV6-3	16	-	TRBJ1-2	-	TGTGCCAGCAGTTCTCTCCGAGACAGCACGAACTATGGCTACACCTTC	CASSSLRDSTNYGYTF
TRBV5-1	16	TRBD1	TRBJ2-5	-	TGCGCCAGCAGCTTGGTGGGGACAGGGGTTGGAGAGACCCAGTACTTC	CASSLVGTGVGETQYF
TRBV28	14	-	TRBJ1-6	-	TGTGCCAGCACCCCGGGGGGGAGAATTTCACCCCTCCACTTT	CASTPGGRISPLHF
TRBV9	16	-	TRBJ2-3	-	TGTGCCAGCAGCGAGGGAGGGGGGACAGGACCATATACGCAGTATTTT	CASSEGGGTGPYTQYF
TRBV5-4	17	TRBD2	TRBJ2-3	-	TGTGCCAGCAGCTCCCCCGGACTAGCGGGAGCCGCAGATACGCAGTATTTT	CASSSPGLAGAADTQYF
TRBV5-4	16	TRBD1	TRBJ1-2	-	TGTGCCAGCAGCTTGGACCCGGACAGGTCCTCCAGAGGCTACACCTTC	CASSLDPDRSSRGYTF
TRBV19	14	-	TRBJ2-5	-	TGTGCCAGTAGAACCCGGGGCCACCAAGAGACCCAGTACTTC	CASRTRGHQETQYF